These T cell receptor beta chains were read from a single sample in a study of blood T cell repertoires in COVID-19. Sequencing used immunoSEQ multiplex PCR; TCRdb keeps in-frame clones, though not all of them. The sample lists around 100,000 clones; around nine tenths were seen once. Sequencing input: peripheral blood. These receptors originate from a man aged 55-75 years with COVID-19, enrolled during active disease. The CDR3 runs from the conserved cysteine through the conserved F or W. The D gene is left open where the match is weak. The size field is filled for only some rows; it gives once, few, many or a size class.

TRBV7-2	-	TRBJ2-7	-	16	TGTGCCAGCACACCTGTAGGAGGCTTCACCTACTACGAGCAGTACTTC	CASTPVGGFTYYEQYF
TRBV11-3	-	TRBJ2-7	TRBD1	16	TGTGCCAGCAGCCGTAATCGGGACAGCATCTCCTACGAGCAGTACTTC	CASSRNRDSISYEQYF
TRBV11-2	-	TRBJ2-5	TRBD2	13	TGTGCCAGCAGCCCGGGACTAAAAGAGACCCAGTACTTC	CASSPGLKETQYF
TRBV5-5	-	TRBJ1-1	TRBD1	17	TGTGCCAGCAGCAGCGGGCTCCTGACAGGGTATGCCACTGAAGCTTTCTTT	CASSSGLLTGYATEAFF
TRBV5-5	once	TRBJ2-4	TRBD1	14	TGTGCCAGCAGCTTGGTAGGGGGCGGGTACATTCAGTACTTC	CASSLVGGGYIQYF
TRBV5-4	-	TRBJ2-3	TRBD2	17	TGTGCCAGCAGCTCCGGGGTAGCGGGAGGGTGGACAGATACGCAGTATTTT	CASSSGVAGGWTDTQYF
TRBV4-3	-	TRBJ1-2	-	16	TGCGCCAGCAGCCAAGAGGTTTACTTGGCTAACTATGGCTACACCTTC	CASSQEVYLANYGYTF
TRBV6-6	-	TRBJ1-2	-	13	TGTGCCAGCAGTAGACAGGATAACTATGGCTACACCTTC	CASSRQDNYGYTF
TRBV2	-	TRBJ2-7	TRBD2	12	TGTGCCATCGGGGGGAGGGTAGACGAGCAGTACTTC	CAIGGRVDEQYF
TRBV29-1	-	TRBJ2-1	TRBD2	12	TGCACCCTGGGGAGCGGGAGAGGCGAGCAGTTCTTC	CTLGSGRGEQFF
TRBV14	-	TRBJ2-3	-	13	TGTGCCAGCAGCCAAGTTAACACAGATACGCAGTATTTT	CASSQVNTDTQYF
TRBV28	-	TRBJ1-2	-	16	TGTGCCAGCGCGCCGCTACCACTACAGGGCTCCCAGGGCTACACCTTC	CASAPLPLQGSQGYTF
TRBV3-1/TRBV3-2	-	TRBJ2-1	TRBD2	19	TGTGCCAGCAGCCAAGATTATGGGACTAGCGGGGGCCCCTACAATGAGCAGTTCTTC	CASSQDYGTSGGPYNEQFF